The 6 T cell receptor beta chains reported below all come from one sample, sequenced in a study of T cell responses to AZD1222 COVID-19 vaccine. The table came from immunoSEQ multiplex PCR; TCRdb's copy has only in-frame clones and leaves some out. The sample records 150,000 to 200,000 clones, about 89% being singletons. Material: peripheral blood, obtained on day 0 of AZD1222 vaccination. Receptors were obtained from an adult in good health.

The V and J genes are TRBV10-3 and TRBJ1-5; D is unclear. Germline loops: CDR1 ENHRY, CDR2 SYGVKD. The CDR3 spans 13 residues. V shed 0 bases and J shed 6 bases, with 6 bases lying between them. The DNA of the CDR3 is TGTGCCATCAGTGAGTCGAGGCCTCAGCCCCAGCATTTT. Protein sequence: CAISESRPQPQHF.

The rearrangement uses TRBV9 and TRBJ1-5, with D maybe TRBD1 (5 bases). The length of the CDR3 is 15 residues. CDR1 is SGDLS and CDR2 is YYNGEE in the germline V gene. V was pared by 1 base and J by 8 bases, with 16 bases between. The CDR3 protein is CASSVQGSPREPQHF. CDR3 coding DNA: TGTGCCAGCAGCGTACAGGGCTCCCCGCGAGAGCCCCAGCATTTT. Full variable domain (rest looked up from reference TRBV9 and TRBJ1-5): DSGVTQTPKHLITATGQRVTLRCSPRSGDLSVYWYQQSLDQGLQFLIQYYNGEERAKGNILERFSAQQFPDLHSELNLSSLELGDSALYFCASSVQGSPREPQHFGDGTRLSIL.

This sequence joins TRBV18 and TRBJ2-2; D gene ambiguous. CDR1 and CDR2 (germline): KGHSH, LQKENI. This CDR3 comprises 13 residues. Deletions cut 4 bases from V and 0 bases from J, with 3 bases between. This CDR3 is CASSQTNTGELFF. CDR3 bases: TGTGCCAGCTCACAGACGAACACCGGGGAGCTGTTTTTT.

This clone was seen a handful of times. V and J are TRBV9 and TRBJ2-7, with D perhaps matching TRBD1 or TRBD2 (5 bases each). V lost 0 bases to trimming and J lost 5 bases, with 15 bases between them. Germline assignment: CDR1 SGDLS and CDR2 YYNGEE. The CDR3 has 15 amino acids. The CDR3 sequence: CASSVAAGKGDEQYF. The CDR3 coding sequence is TGTGCCAGCAGCGTAGCTGCAGGGAAGGGAGACGAGCAGTACTTC. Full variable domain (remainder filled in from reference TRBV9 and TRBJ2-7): DSGVTQTPKHLITATGQRVTLRCSPRSGDLSVYWYQQSLDQGLQFLIQYYNGEERAKGNILERFSAQQFPDLHSELNLSSLELGDSALYFCASSVAAGKGDEQYFGPGTRLTVT.

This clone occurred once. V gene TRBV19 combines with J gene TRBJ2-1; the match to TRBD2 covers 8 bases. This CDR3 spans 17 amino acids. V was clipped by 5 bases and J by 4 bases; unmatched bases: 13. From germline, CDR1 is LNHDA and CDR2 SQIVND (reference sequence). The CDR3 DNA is TGTGCCAGTAGTTCGGCGACCTCTAGCGGGCCTTACAATGAGCAGTTCTTC. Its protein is CASSSATSSGPYNEQFF.

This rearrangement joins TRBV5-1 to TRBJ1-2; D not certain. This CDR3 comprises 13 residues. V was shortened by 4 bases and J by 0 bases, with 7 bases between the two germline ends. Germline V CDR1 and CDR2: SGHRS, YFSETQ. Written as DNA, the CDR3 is TGCGCCAGCAGCCAGGATGCTAACTATGGCTACACCTTC. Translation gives CASSQDANYGYTF.